This entry features one T cell receptor (beta chain) sequence. The data were obtained in a study of blood T cell repertoires in COVID-19. Across the study: COVID-19 samples, acute and convalescent, were from the United States, Italy and Spain. The analysed material was cDNA or gDNA that came from T cells, B-cell-depleted T cells, or PBMCs.

Assay: immunoSEQ multiplex PCR; the TCRdb copy retains only in-frame clones and omits some. The table has around 300,000 clones, around 83% seen once; the top ten hold about 2.7%. The CDR3 runs 15 residues. CDR1 is MDHEN, CDR2 SYDVKM, per germline. After removal of 4 bases from V and 0 bases from J, the junction contained 5 bases not matched to a gene. The chain employs TRBV28 and TRBJ2-7, with 8 positions matching TRBD1. The TCR sequence derives from a man younger than 40 with active or convalescent COVID-19. What was sequenced was peripheral blood. The CDR3 DNA reads as TGTGCCAGCAGTTCTTGGGGACAGGCCTCCTACGAGCAGTACTTC. Amino acid sequence: CASSSWGQASYEQYF. The whole variable domain, remainder taken from reference TRBV28 and TRBJ2-7, is DVKVTQSSRYLVKRTGEKVFLECVQDMDHENMFWYRQDPGLGLRLIYFSYDVKMKEKGDIPEGYSVSREKKERFSLILESASTNQTSMYLCASSSWGQASYEQYFGPGTRLTVT.